One and the same sample provided the 20 T cell receptor beta chains below, sequenced in a study of blood T cell repertoires in COVID-19. TCRdb keeps only in-frame clones here, not all; method: immunoSEQ multiplex PCR. The sample shows a few hundred thousand clones, approximately 88% of them seen only once. Sequencing was performed on PBMCs or T cells enriched from blood (not recorded which). The receptors derive from a woman aged 35 to 49 who had recovered from COVID-19.

V and J are TRBV6-1 and TRBJ1-1; 7 bases map to TRBD1. Germline loops: CDR1 MNHNS, CDR2 SASEGT. There are 14 residues in the CDR3. Trimming at V came to 3 bases and at J to 4 bases, leaving 5 bases not matched to a gene. CDR3 DNA: TGTGCCAGCAGTGATGAGGGGGCCGTCACTGAAGCTTTCTTT. Protein sequence: CASSDEGAVTEAFF.

V usage is TRBV6-1 and J usage is TRBJ1-2; no reliable D call. The CDR3 consists of 14 residues. Germline CDR1 reads MNHNS; CDR2 reads SASEGT. The V and J ends lost 2 bases and 4 bases respectively, with 11 bases between them. The chain's CDR3 is CASSERGSLYGYTF. The CDR3 bases are TGTGCCAGCAGTGAACGAGGCAGTCTCTATGGCTACACCTTC.

The rearrangement links TRBV13 to TRBJ1-2, with TRBD1 as a possible D gene (6 bases). V lost 3 bases to trimming and J lost 6 bases, with 14 bases between them. Germline lookup yields CDR1 PRHDT and CDR2 FYEKMQ (reference sequence). The CDR3 loop spans 14 amino acids. The DNA of the CDR3 is TGTGCCAGCAGCTTCCTAGAACAGGGCCATGGCTACACCTTC. Translation: CASSFLEQGHGYTF. The full variable domain, its missing parts supplied by reference TRBV13 and TRBJ1-2, is AAGVIQSPRHLIKEKRETATLKCYPIPRHDTVYWYQQGPGQDPQFLISFYEKMQSDKGSIPDRFSAQQFSDYHSELNMSSLELGDSALYFCASSFLEQGHGYTFGSGTRLTVV.

The chain combines TRBV19 with TRBJ1-2, with TRBD1 matching 9 bases. The ends lost 3 bases at V and 6 bases at J; junction bases unmatched: 11. The CDR3 is 16 amino acids. CDR1 LNHDA and CDR2 SQIVND come from the germline V gene (reference sequence). CDR3 nucleotides: TGTGCCAGTAGTATTCCCACGAGCGGACAGGGGAATGGCTACACCTTC. It encodes CASSIPTSGQGNGYTF.

This clone came up once. This chain connects TRBV27 to TRBJ1-5, with D tentatively TRBD1 (6 bases). The V end was cut by 2 bases, the J end by 4 bases, with 12 bases between. This CDR3 spans 15 amino acids. CDR1 is MNHEY, CDR2 SMNVEV, per germline (reference sequence). The CDR3 sequence is CASSLLPQGNQPQHF. DNA for the CDR3: TGTGCCAGCAGTTTACTGCCGCAGGGGAATCAGCCCCAGCATTTT.

J is TRBJ2-7 and V is TRBV7-2; TRBD2 agrees at 9 bases. Looked up from germline, CDR1 is SGHTA and CDR2 is FQGNSA. With V trimmed by 6 bases and J by 6 bases, 6 bases remained unmatched. This CDR3 contains 13 residues. For the CDR3, the DNA is TGTGCCAGCAGGGCTAGCGGGGTACTCGAGCAGTACTTC. This encodes CASRASGVLEQYF.

V and J are TRBV11-3 and TRBJ2-7; D perhaps matches TRBD2 (5 bases). Germline-derived CDR1 and CDR2 are SGHNT and YENEEA. Trimming cost V 5 bases and J 4 bases, with 15 bases left between them. The CDR3 is made up of 14 amino acids. CDR3 in DNA: TGTGCCAGCAGCGGCCGGGGTGGGCGGTACGAGCAGTACTTC. Protein product: CASSGRGGRYEQYF.

The CDR3: CASSIKRERAYEQYF. In DNA form, the CDR3 reads TGTGCCAGCAGCATCAAGCGGGAGAGAGCCTACGAGCAGTACTTC. The J gene is TRBJ2-7, the V gene TRBV7-9; 8 bases map to TRBD2. The CDR3 runs 15 residues. In germline, CDR1 is SEHNR, CDR2 FQNEAQ (reference sequence). The V and J ends lost 5 bases and 2 bases, in that order; junction bases with no gene match: 8.

The DNA of the CDR3 is TGTGCCAGCAGCCAAACTAGCGGGGGGTACAATGAGCAGTTCTTC. This encodes CASSQTSGGYNEQFF. V usage is TRBV7-9 and J usage is TRBJ2-1; 12 nucleotides agree with TRBD2. The germline CDR1 and CDR2 sequences are SEHNR and FQNEAQ (reference sequence). J gave up 4 bases and V 5 bases, and 3 bases lay outside the gene matches. The CDR3 extends over 15 amino acids.

The chain links TRBV6-5 to TRBJ1-5, with no clear D. The germline gives CDR1 MNHEY, CDR2 SVGAGI. The CDR3 spans 13 residues. V lost 0 bases, J lost 6 bases, and 6 bases lay in between. CDR3: CASSYSVSQPQHF. The CDR3 region has the DNA TGTGCCAGCAGTTACTCAGTTAGTCAGCCCCAGCATTTT.

The V and J genes are TRBV30 and TRBJ2-7; 8 positions match TRBD2. This CDR3 has 15 residues. The J segment lost 2 bases and the V segment lost 4 bases, leaving 10 bases of the junction unmatched. The germline V gene has CDR1 GTSNPN and CDR2 SVGIG (reference sequence). CDR3 region: CAWTRAGVGTYEQYF. The CDR3 region has the DNA TGTGCCTGGACAAGAGCGGGAGTTGGAACCTACGAGCAGTACTTC.

This clone was observed a few times. The chain recombines TRBV29-1 with TRBJ1-1; D is perhaps TRBD1 (5 bases). In germline, CDR1 is SQVTM, CDR2 ANQGSEA. The V end was cut by 4 bases, the J end by 6 bases, with 15 bases between. CDR3 length equals 13 residues. The CDR3 sequence: CSVGVTVGSEAFF. DNA for the CDR3: TGCAGCGTTGGCGTGACAGTGGGCTCTGAAGCTTTCTTT.

This chain links TRBV25-1 with TRBJ1-1; D ambiguous. With 3 bases removed from V and 1 base from J, the gap between germline ends came to 6 bases. The CDR3 is made up of 13 amino acids. Looked up from germline, CDR1 is MGHDK and CDR2 is SYGVNS. CDR3 sequence (DNA): TGTGCCAGCAGTGATCCATGGAACACTGAAGCTTTCTTT. Translated: CASSDPWNTEAFF.

This chain links TRBV19 with TRBJ1-5; 10 bases align to TRBD1. The CDR3 length is 13 residues. The junction had 9 bases not matched to a gene; V was cut back by 4 bases and J by 15 bases. Germline V CDR1 and CDR2: LNHDA, SQIVND (reference sequence). CDR3 coding DNA: TGTGCCAGTAGTAGTACCGGGACAGGGGCCCTGCATTTT. Its translation: CASSSTGTGALHF.

The rearrangement joins TRBV18 to TRBJ1-1; 7 bases agree with TRBD1. CDR1 and CDR2 from the germline V gene are KGHSH and LQKENI. The V segment lost 3 bases and the J segment 3 bases; nucleotides outside the gene matches: 4. The CDR3 length is 14 residues. CDR3 sequence (DNA): TGTGCCAGCTCACCGACAGGGATAGACACTGAAGCTTTCTTT. Protein product: CASSPTGIDTEAFF.

The gene calls are TRBV2 and TRBJ2-3; unclear D gene. Trimming took 3 bases from V and 0 from J, leaving 7 bases between them. The CDR3 is 14 amino acids. Germline values: CDR1 SNHLY, CDR2 FYNNEI. CDR3 nucleotide sequence: TGTGCCAGCAGTGACCTCTCTAGCACAGATACGCAGTATTTT. Amino acid sequence: CASSDLSSTDTQYF.

The chain joins TRBV7-8 to TRBJ2-3; D is possibly TRBD2 (6 bases). The germline V and J ends were trimmed by 5 bases and 2 bases, with 26 bases remaining between them. Germline V CDR1 and CDR2: SGHVS, FQNEAQ. CDR3 length: 19 residues. The CDR3 loop is CASSPGPGTPYSVTDTQYF. DNA for the CDR3: TGTGCCAGCAGCCCCGGTCCCGGGACTCCATACAGTGTCACAGATACGCAGTATTTT.

The rearrangement uses TRBV6-5 and TRBJ2-3, with D perhaps TRBD2 (5 bases). The V end was cut by 5 bases, the J end by 5 bases, with 14 bases between. The CDR3 sequence is 14 residues long. The V gene's germline CDR1 is MNHEY and CDR2 SVGAGI. DNA of the CDR3: TGTGCCAGCAGTAGCCGGACCGGGGAAGATACGCAGTATTTT. Translated: CASSSRTGEDTQYF.

The chain uses TRBV13 and TRBJ2-3, with TRBD2 matching over 9 bases. The CDR3 runs to 17 residues. Germline V gene sequence: CDR1 PRHDT, CDR2 FYEKMQ (reference sequence). J lost 6 bases, V lost 0 bases, and 10 bases had no gene match. The CDR3 spells CASSLGFITSGPDTQYF. DNA of the CDR3: TGTGCCAGCAGCTTAGGCTTTATAACTAGCGGGCCCGATACGCAGTATTTT.

The chain has TRBV6-5 and TRBJ2-7; 7 bases align to TRBD1. Germline V gene sequence: CDR1 MNHEY, CDR2 SVGAGI. The ends lost 0 bases at V and 1 base at J; junction bases unmatched: 6. The CDR3 contains 16 residues. The CDR3 reads CASSYSWAGGSYEQYF. The CDR3 DNA reads TGTGCCAGCAGTTACTCCTGGGCAGGGGGATCCTACGAGCAGTACTTC.